In this sample, the clone carrying this T cell receptor (beta chain) turned up once. This CDR3 region has 14 residues. V lost 4 bases to trimming and J lost 10 bases; unmatched junction nucleotides: 10. The germline V gene encodes CDR1 SGHRS and CDR2 YFSETQ. Assay used: immunoSEQ multiplex PCR; TCRdb lists only in-frame clones, some missing. The data hold 70,000 or so clones, with 91% observed a single time. This entry belongs to a study of T cell changes during pregnancy in multiple sclerosis. This rearrangement joins TRBV5-1 to TRBJ1-1; 10 bases are shared with TRBD1. The material sequenced was peripheral blood, taken in the third trimester of pregnancy. The TCR was taken from a female donor in good health, enrolled as a control in a pregnancy study. The CDR3 loop is CASSPSGTGVAAFF. CDR3 DNA sequence: TGCGCCAGCAGCCCTTCCGGGACAGGGGTCGCAGCTTTCTTT.